These 27 T cell receptor beta chains came from one sample sequenced in a study of cytomegalovirus exposure and HLA in healthy donors. Some clones are missing from TCRdb's copy, which holds only in-frame ones; the method was immunoSEQ multiplex PCR. The table lists fewer than 100,000 clones, approximately 95% of them singletons, with 2.1% in the top ten. Sequenced sample: PBMCs. The receptors shown here come from a woman aged 18-29 years in good health and CMV-seronegative.

The chain links TRBV15 to TRBJ2-1, with 7 bases fitting TRBD1. Germline V gene lookup returns CDR1 LNHNV and CDR2 YYDKDF (reference sequence). Trimming removed 6 bases from V and 6 bases from J; junction bases left unmatched: 5. The CDR3 runs to 13 residues. The CDR3 loop is CATSWTGGNEQFF. CDR3 DNA: TGTGCCACCAGTTGGACAGGCGGCAATGAGCAGTTCTTC. Using reference TRBV15 and TRBJ2-1 for the parts outside the CDR3, the full variable domain is DAMVIQNPRYQVTQFGKPVTLSCSQTLNHNVMYWYQQKSSQAPKLLFHYYDKDFNNEADTPDNFQSRRPNTSFCFLDIRSPGLGDTAMYLCATSWTGGNEQFFGPGTRLTVL.

The chain employs TRBV30 and TRBJ1-6; D is perhaps TRBD1 (5 bases). This CDR3 spans 14 amino acids. V lost 1 base to trimming and J lost 7 bases, with 11 bases between them. Germline V gene data show CDR1 as GTSNPN and CDR2 as SVGIG (reference sequence). DNA of the CDR3: TGTGCCTGGAGTGCGGGACTCGGGAATTCACCCCTCCACTTT. Encoded protein: CAWSAGLGNSPLHF. Complete variable domain (other parts from reference TRBV30 and TRBJ1-6): SQTIHQWPATLVQPVGSPLSLECTVEGTSNPNLYWYRQAAGRGLQLLFYSVGIGQISSEVPQNLSASRPQDRQFILSSKKLLLSDSGFYLCAWSAGLGNSPLHFGNGTRLTVT.

The genes are TRBV12-5 and TRBJ1-5; 8 nucleotides agree with TRBD1. The junction had 8 bases not matched to a gene; V was cut back by 1 base and J by 0 bases. This CDR3 is built from 18 residues. CDR1 and CDR2 from the germline V gene are LGHNT and FRNRAP. Here the CDR3 reads CASGLGTGSVGSNQPQHF. CDR3 coding DNA: TGTGCTAGTGGTTTGGGGACAGGGTCGGTAGGTAGCAATCAGCCCCAGCATTTT.

This chain links TRBV5-8 with TRBJ1-1; perhaps TRBD1 as D (5 bases). The V end was cut by 2 bases, the J end by 10 bases, with 15 bases between. From germline, CDR1 is SGHTS and CDR2 YDEGEE. CDR3 length equals 13 residues. The CDR3 spells CASSFHTGDSAFF. The CDR3 coding sequence is TGTGCCAGCAGCTTCCATACAGGCGATTCAGCTTTCTTT.

The chain couples TRBV7-9 to TRBJ2-7, with a tentative D call TRBD2 (6 bases). In germline, CDR1 is SEHNR, CDR2 FQNEAQ (reference sequence). V was clipped by 5 bases and J by 3 bases, with 17 bases between them. The CDR3 covers 15 residues. Here the CDR3 reads CASSAKTGGFYEQYF. Here the CDR3 DNA reads TGTGCCAGCAGCGCTAAAACCGGGGGATTCTACGAGCAGTACTTC. The complete variable domain, with remaining parts taken from reference TRBV7-9 and TRBJ2-7, reads DTGVSQNPRHKITKRGQNVTFRCDPISEHNRLYWYRQTLGQGPEFLTYFQNEAQLEKSRLLSDRFSAERPKGSFSTLEIQRTEQGDSAMYLCASSAKTGGFYEQYFGPGTRLTVT.

J is TRBJ2-5 and V is TRBV9; D not certain. CDR3 length: 13 amino acids. Trimming cost V 3 bases and J 0 bases, with 6 bases left between them. Germline V lookup: CDR1 SGDLS, CDR2 YYNGEE. The CDR3 protein is CASSATNQETQYF. CDR3 DNA: TGTGCCAGCAGCGCAACAAACCAAGAGACCCAGTACTTC.

The count of this clone is one. This rearrangement joins TRBV27 to TRBJ1-1; 7 bases fit TRBD1. This CDR3 is built from 18 residues. Looked up from germline, CDR1 is MNHEY and CDR2 is SMNVEV (reference sequence). The V gene end was trimmed by 5 bases and the J gene end by 1 base; junction bases not matched to a gene: 16. This CDR3 is CASSQTETGTEGNTEAFF. Here the CDR3 DNA reads TGTGCCAGCAGTCAGACCGAGACAGGGACCGAGGGGAACACTGAAGCTTTCTTT.

The chain recombines TRBV11-2 with TRBJ1-1; 7 bases agree with TRBD1. The CDR3 is made up of 13 amino acids. Germline loops: CDR1 SGHAT, CDR2 FQNNGV. V lost 10 bases and J lost 0; bases outside the gene matches: 5. In nucleotides, the CDR3 is TGTGCCACCAGGGACAGTCTGAACACTGAAGCTTTCTTT. Protein product: CATRDSLNTEAFF.

The chain couples TRBV28 to TRBJ2-7; 14 bases match TRBD2. There are 15 residues in the CDR3. Germline CDR1 MDHEN, CDR2 SYDVKM. The junction had 7 bases not matched to a gene; V was cut back by 5 bases and J by 7 bases. The CDR3 bases are TGTGCCAGCAGTCCGCGTCGACTAGCGGGAGGGGAGCAGTACTTC. Amino acid sequence: CASSPRRLAGGEQYF.

The chain carries TRBV28 and TRBJ1-1, with TRBD1 as a possible D gene (6 bases). The CDR3 extends over 14 amino acids. Trimming left V 6 bases short and J 3 bases short, with 14 bases between. From germline, CDR1 is MDHEN and CDR2 SYDVKM. The CDR3 bases are TGTGCCAGCAGGACGGGACAAAGGGACACTGAAGCTTTCTTT. Its translation: CASRTGQRDTEAFF.

This chain connects TRBV29-1 to TRBJ1-4; unclear D gene. The CDR3 runs to 15 residues. Germline V gene lookup returns CDR1 SQVTM and CDR2 ANQGSEA. Between the trimmed V and J ends, which lost 3 bases and 6 bases, there was a span of 17 bases. The CDR3 here is CSVDDVRGEDEKLFF. The CDR3 nucleotides read TGCAGCGTTGACGATGTGAGAGGAGAAGATGAAAAACTGTTTTTT.

This sequence joins TRBV10-2 and TRBJ1-2; 8 bases agree with TRBD1. The germline V gene has CDR1 WSHSY and CDR2 SAAADI. The CDR3 contains 15 residues. V lost 0 bases to trimming and J lost 6 bases; unmatched junction nucleotides: 6. The CDR3 DNA is TGCGCCAGCAGTGAGTCGCCGGACAGGGTCAATGGCTACACCTTC. Its translation is CASSESPDRVNGYTF.

V and J are TRBV5-1 and TRBJ2-5; D unclear. Germline V gene sequence: CDR1 SGHRS, CDR2 YFSETQ. This CDR3 has 13 residues. V gave up 0 bases and J gave up 4 bases, with 7 bases separating them. The CDR3 sequence: CASSLVSGETQYF. Here the CDR3 DNA reads TGCGCCAGCAGCTTGGTCTCGGGAGAGACCCAGTACTTC.

The V gene is TRBV7-8, the J gene TRBJ1-1; D unresolved. CDR3 length: 14 residues. Germline lookup yields CDR1 SGHVS and CDR2 FQNEAQ. V was trimmed by 3 bases and J by 0 bases, leaving 8 bases between them. CDR3 region: CASSFSGMNTEAFF. CDR3 coding DNA: TGTGCCAGCAGCTTTTCGGGGATGAACACTGAAGCTTTCTTT.

This sequence joins TRBV25-1 and TRBJ2-5; the D is unclear. The CDR3 sequence is 16 residues long. Germline V gene lookup returns CDR1 MGHDK and CDR2 SYGVNS. Deletions cut 1 base from V and 1 base from J, with 13 bases between. CDR3 amino acids: CASSESVLPIQETQYF. CDR3 DNA sequence: TGTGCCAGCAGTGAATCAGTCCTCCCAATCCAAGAGACCCAGTACTTC.

V gene TRBV4-2 combines with J gene TRBJ1-4; D is possibly TRBD1 (6 bases). The V gene's germline CDR1 is LGHNA and CDR2 YNFKEQ. Trimming pared 5 bases from V and 5 bases from J, leaving 12 bases between. The CDR3 runs 14 residues. For the CDR3, the DNA is TGTGCCAGCAGCGTGGCTCAGGGGAATGAAAAACTGTTTTTT. Translation: CASSVAQGNEKLFF.

The CDR3 coding sequence is TGTGCCAGCAGCTCCGGGACAGGATTTCTAGCTAACTATGGCTACACCTTC. Its protein is CASSSGTGFLANYGYTF. The chain employs TRBV5-4 and TRBJ1-2; TRBD1 aligns across 8 bases. CDR3 length: 17 amino acids. The V gene end was trimmed by 3 bases and the J gene end by 0 bases; junction bases not matched to a gene: 10. The germline V gene has CDR1 SGHNT and CDR2 YYREEE (reference sequence).

The chain has TRBV4-1 and TRBJ2-1, with 7 bases lining up with TRBD2. J lost 4 bases, V lost 2 bases, and 5 bases had no gene match. Germline V CDR1 and CDR2: MGHRA, YSYEKL. The CDR3 extends over 15 amino acids. CDR3 nucleotide sequence: TGCGCCAGCAGCCAACAGCCTAGCGGATACAATGAGCAGTTCTTC. This sequence encodes CASSQQPSGYNEQFF.

This clone was counted a single time. The chain couples TRBV11-2 to TRBJ2-3, with D possibly being TRBD1 (6 bases). Germline V gene sequence: CDR1 SGHAT, CDR2 FQNNGV. This CDR3 has 18 amino acids. V was cut by 2 bases and J by 2 bases, with 20 bases left in between. The CDR3 spells CASSLSSGTLGSTDTQYF. The CDR3 DNA follows: TGTGCCAGCAGCTTAAGTTCCGGGACATTGGGTTCCACAGATACGCAGTATTTT.

The rearrangement uses TRBV27 and TRBJ2-2, with 11 bases matching TRBD1. This CDR3 comprises 15 residues. V lost 7 bases and J lost 4; bases outside the gene matches: 5. Germline V CDR1 and CDR2: MNHEY, SMNVEV (reference sequence). CDR3 sequence (DNA): TGTGCCAGCACCTATGGGACAGGGGGCACCGGGGAGCTGTTTTTT. Its translation is CASTYGTGGTGELFF.

The chain employs TRBV9 and TRBJ2-5; 10 bases line up with TRBD2. CDR1 SGDLS and CDR2 YYNGEE come from the germline V gene. The CDR3 consists of 15 residues. Germline trimming cut 6 bases from V and 4 bases from J; bases unmatched to any gene: 9. The chain's CDR3 is CASNTAGGPAETQYF. CDR3 bases: TGTGCCAGCAACACAGCGGGGGGGCCAGCAGAGACCCAGTACTTC.

This clone was recorded once. The V gene is TRBV28, the J gene TRBJ2-7; D not certain. Trimming left V 4 bases short and J 0 bases short, with 22 bases between. Germline values: CDR1 MDHEN, CDR2 SYDVKM. CDR3 length: 18 residues. In DNA, the CDR3 is TGTGCCAGCAGTTATACGGGTTACAAGACCCAACCCTCCTACGAGCAGTACTTC. Protein: CASSYTGYKTQPSYEQYF.

The chain has TRBV21-1 and TRBJ2-7; TRBD2, as called in the table, went unchecked against the DNA. TRBV21-1 is an annotated pseudogene. The CDR3 totals 20 residues. The CDR3 sequence: CASSKAYPARGNPKNYEQYF. The DNA for the CDR3 is TGTGCCAGCAGCAAAGCTTACCCCGCGCGAGGGAACCCTAAAAACTACGAGCAGTACTTC.

The V gene is TRBV5-8, the J gene TRBJ1-1; D unresolved. The germline V gene has CDR1 SGHTS and CDR2 YDEGEE. The CDR3 consists of 16 residues. CDR3 amino acids: CANTVGGWRLNTEAFF. The CDR3 nucleotides are TGTGCGAACACCGTTGGAGGGTGGAGGCTTAACACTGAAGCTTTCTTT.

The chain joins TRBV11-2 to TRBJ1-3; no clear D. CDR3 length: 13 residues. Trimming removed 5 bases from V and 5 bases from J, with 10 bases in between. The germline V gene encodes CDR1 SGHAT and CDR2 FQNNGV. CDR3 region: CASSLLQRNTIYF. CDR3 DNA sequence: TGTGCCAGCAGCCTGCTACAGAGAAACACCATATATTTT.

This clone was detected a few times. This chain links TRBV7-8 with TRBJ2-3; 8 bases are a match to TRBD2. V shed 1 base and J 8 bases; nucleotides not matched to a gene: 14. The CDR3 covers 17 residues. Germline V gene data show CDR1 as SGHVS and CDR2 as FQNEAQ. CDR3 nucleotide sequence: TGTGCCAGCAGCTTAGTGGTAGCGGGGATCCTTGGGGGTACGCAGTATTTT. Protein product: CASSLVVAGILGGTQYF.

V is TRBV10-2 and J is TRBJ1-5; tentative D call: TRBD1 (5 bases). Germline CDR1 and CDR2: WSHSY and SAAADI. V lost 5 bases and J 2 bases, leaving 10 bases between the germline ends. CDR3 length: 14 residues. The DNA of the CDR3 is TGCGCCAGCAGTCCGGACACCCGCAATCAGCCCCAGCATTTT. Its translation: CASSPDTRNQPQHF.